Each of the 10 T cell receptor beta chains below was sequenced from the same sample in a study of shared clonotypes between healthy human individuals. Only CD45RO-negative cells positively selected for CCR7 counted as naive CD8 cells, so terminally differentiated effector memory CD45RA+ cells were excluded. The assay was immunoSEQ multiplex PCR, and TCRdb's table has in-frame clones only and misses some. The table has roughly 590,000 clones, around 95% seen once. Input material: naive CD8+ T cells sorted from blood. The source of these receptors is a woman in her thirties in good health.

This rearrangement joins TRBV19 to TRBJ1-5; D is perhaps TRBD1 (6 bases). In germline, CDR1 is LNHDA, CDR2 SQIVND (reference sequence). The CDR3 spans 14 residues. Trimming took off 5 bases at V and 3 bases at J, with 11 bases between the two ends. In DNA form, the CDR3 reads TGTGCCAGTAGTTTTCAGGGGATCAATCAGCCCCAGCATTTT. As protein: CASSFQGINQPQHF.

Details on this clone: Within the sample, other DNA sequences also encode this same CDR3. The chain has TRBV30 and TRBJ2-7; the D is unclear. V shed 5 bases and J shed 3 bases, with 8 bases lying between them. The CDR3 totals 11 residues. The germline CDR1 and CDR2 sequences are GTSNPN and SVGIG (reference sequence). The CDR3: CAWDNSYEQYF. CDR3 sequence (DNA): TGTGCCTGGGACAACAGCTACGAGCAGTACTTC.

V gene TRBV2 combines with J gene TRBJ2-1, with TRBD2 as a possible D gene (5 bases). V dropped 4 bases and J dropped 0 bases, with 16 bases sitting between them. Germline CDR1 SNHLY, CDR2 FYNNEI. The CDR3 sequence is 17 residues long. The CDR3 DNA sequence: TGTGCCAGCAGTGTTCGCGCGGGCCTCAGCTCCTACAATGAGCAGTTCTTC. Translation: CASSVRAGLSSYNEQFF.

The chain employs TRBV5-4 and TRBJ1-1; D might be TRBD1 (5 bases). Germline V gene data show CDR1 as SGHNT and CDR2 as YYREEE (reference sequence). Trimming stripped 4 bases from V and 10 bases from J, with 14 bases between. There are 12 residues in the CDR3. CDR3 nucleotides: TGTGCCAGCAGCACCGGGACCGATCTAGCTTTCTTT. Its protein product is CASSTGTDLAFF.

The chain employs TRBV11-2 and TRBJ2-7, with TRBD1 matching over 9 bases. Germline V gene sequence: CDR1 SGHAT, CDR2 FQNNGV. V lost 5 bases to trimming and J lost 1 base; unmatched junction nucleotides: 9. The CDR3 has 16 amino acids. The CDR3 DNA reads TGTGCCAGCAGCATACCTTCCGGGACAGGGTCCTACGAGCAGTACTTC. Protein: CASSIPSGTGSYEQYF.

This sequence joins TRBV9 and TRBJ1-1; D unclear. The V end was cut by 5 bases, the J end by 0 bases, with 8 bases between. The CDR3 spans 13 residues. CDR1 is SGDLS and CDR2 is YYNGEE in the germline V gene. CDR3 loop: CASRGPMNTEAFF. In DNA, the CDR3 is TGTGCCAGCAGGGGTCCGATGAACACTGAAGCTTTCTTT.

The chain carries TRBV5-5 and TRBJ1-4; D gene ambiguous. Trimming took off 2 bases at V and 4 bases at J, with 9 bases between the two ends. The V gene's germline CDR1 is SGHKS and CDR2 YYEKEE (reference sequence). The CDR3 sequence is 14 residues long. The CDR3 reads CASSFMADNEKLFF. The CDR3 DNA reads TGTGCCAGCAGCTTCATGGCAGATAATGAAAAACTGTTTTTT.

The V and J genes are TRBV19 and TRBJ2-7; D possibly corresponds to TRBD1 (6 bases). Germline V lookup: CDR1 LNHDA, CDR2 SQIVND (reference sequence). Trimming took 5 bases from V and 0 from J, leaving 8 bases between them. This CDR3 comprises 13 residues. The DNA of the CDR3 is TGTGCCAGTAGTTGGACAGCCTCCTACGAGCAGTACTTC. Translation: CASSWTASYEQYF. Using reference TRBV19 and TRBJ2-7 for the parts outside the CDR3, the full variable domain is DGGITQSPKYLFRKEGQNVTLSCEQNLNHDAMYWYRQDPGQGLRLIYYSQIVNDFQKGDIAEGYSVSREKKESFPLTVTSAQKNPTAFYLCASSWTASYEQYFGPGTRLTVT.

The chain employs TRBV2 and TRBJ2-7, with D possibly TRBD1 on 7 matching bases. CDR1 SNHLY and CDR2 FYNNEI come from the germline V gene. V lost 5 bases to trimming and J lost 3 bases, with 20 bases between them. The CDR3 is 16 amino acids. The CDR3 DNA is TGTGCCAGCAGTTCAAACCAGGGGGGTCCGTTCTACGAGCAGTACTTC. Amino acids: CASSSNQGGPFYEQYF. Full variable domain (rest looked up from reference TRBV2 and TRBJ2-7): EPEVTQTPSHQVTQMGQEVILRCVPISNHLYFYWYRQILGQKVEFLVSFYNNEISEKSEIFDDQFSVERPDGSNFTLKIRSTKLEDSAMYFCASSSNQGGPFYEQYFGPGTRLTVT.

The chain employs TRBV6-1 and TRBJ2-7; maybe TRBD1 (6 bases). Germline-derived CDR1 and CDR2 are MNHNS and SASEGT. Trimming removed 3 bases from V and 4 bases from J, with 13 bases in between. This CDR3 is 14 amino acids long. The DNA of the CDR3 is TGTGCCAGCAGTGACCGAACAGGGCTGTACGAGCAGTACTTC. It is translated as CASSDRTGLYEQYF.